Listed below are T cell receptor beta chains from one sample, sequenced in a study of cytomegalovirus exposure and HLA in healthy donors. Measured with immunoSEQ multiplex PCR; TCRdb has only the in-frame clones, and not every one. The sample has about 130,000 clones, less than 85% seen once; the top ten hold 20%. Material: PBMCs. These receptors all come from a man aged 18 to 30 in good health and CMV-seropositive. CDR3s include the opening cysteine and the closing phenylalanine or tryptophan. D genes are given only for firm matches. Expanded clones are given a class, and other clones once, few, many or no size at all.

D gene,J gene,CDR3 length,V gene,clone size,CDR3 protein,CDR3 DNA
NA,TRBJ1-1,13,TRBV7-2,few,CASSLVLGGEAFF,TGTGCCAGCAGCTTGGTTCTGGGGGGGGAAGCTTTCTTT
TRBD1,TRBJ2-2,17,TRBV15,NA,CATSRSRGQLNTGELFF,TGTGCCACCAGCAGATCGAGGGGACAGCTGAACACCGGGGAGCTGTTTTTT
TRBD1,TRBJ2-3,14,TRBV18,NA,CASSPDRGGDTQYF,TGTGCCAGCTCACCGGACAGGGGAGGAGATACGCAGTATTTT
TRBD1,TRBJ1-2,14,TRBV11-2,NA,CASSLGQGAGGYTF,TGTGCCAGCAGCTTAGGCCAGGGGGCAGGTGGCTACACCTTC
NA,TRBJ2-5,13,TRBV11-2,NA,CASSSAKSVTQYF,TGTGCCAGCAGTTCCGCTAAGTCCGTGACCCAGTACTTC
NA,TRBJ2-2,15,TRBV19,NA,CASSLQEANAGELFF,TGTGCCAGTAGTCTGCAGGAAGCTAATGCCGGGGAGCTGTTTTTT
NA,TRBJ2-3,16,TRBV30,NA,CAWTAGASSGTDTQYF,TGTGCCTGGACCGCGGGGGCATCGTCGGGCACAGATACGCAGTATTTT
TRBD1,TRBJ1-6,16,TRBV27,NA,CASRPTGNSYNSPLHF,TGTGCCAGCAGGCCGACAGGGAACTCCTATAATTCACCCCTCCACTTT
NA,TRBJ2-7,16,TRBV5-3,NA,CARSYAKGTLTYEQYF,TGTGCCAGAAGCTACGCGAAAGGGACATTAACTTACGAGCAGTACTTC
NA,TRBJ1-1,14,TRBV27,NA,CASSLWAGPTEAFF,TGTGCCAGCAGTTTATGGGCAGGGCCAACTGAAGCTTTCTTT
TRBD2,TRBJ2-7,14,TRBV9,NA,CASSKRDFPNEQYF,TGTGCCAGCAGCAAGCGGGACTTCCCGAACGAGCAGTACTTC
TRBD1,TRBJ1-5,15,TRBV6-1,NA,CASRETGGEGQPQHF,TGTGCCAGCAGAGAGACAGGGGGGGAGGGTCAGCCCCAGCATTTT
NA,TRBJ2-1,13,TRBV7-3,once,CASSLVRDNEQFF,TGTGCCAGCAGCCTGGTCCGGGACAATGAGCAGTTCTTC
NA,TRBJ2-7,11,TRBV28,once,CASSLNKEQYF,TGTGCCAGCAGTTTAAACAAGGAGCAGTACTTC
NA,TRBJ2-7,15,TRBV9,NA,CASSVGDDPSGEQYF,TGTGCCAGCAGCGTAGGAGATGATCCCTCCGGCGAGCAGTACTTC
NA,TRBJ2-5,15,TRBV7-8,NA,CASSHQKGVQETQYF,TGTGCCAGCAGCCACCAAAAGGGGGTGCAAGAGACCCAGTACTTC
TRBD1,TRBJ2-2,13,TRBV6-5,NA,CASSGTATGELFF,TGTGCCAGCAGCGGGACAGCCACCGGGGAGCTGTTTTTT
TRBD1,TRBJ1-1,17,TRBV5-4,NA,CASSIPPGQSPNTEAFF,TGTGCCAGCAGCATCCCTCCGGGACAGTCGCCGAACACTGAAGCTTTCTTT
NA,TRBJ1-6,13,TRBV7-9,NA,CASSPKQGSPLHF,TGTGCCAGCAGCCCCAAACAGGGTTCACCCCTCCACTTT
TRBD2,TRBJ2-5,16,TRBV6-5,NA,CASSYAASGGGETQYF,TGTGCCAGCAGTTACGCGGCTAGCGGGGGTGGAGAGACCCAGTACTTC
TRBD1,TRBJ1-4,16,TRBV9,NA,CASSPNSTGTVEKLFF,TGTGCCAGCAGCCCCAACTCGACAGGGACTGTTGAAAAACTGTTTTTT
TRBD1,TRBJ1-2,14,TRBV11-1,once,CASSEGQGIWGYTF,TGTGCCAGCAGCGAAGGACAGGGAATCTGGGGCTACACCTTC
TRBD1,TRBJ1-1,15,TRBV7-8,NA,CASSLGQGTNTEAFF,TGTGCCAGCAGCTTAGGACAGGGGACGAACACTGAAGCTTTCTTT
NA,TRBJ2-7,14,TRBV6-5,once,CASSSGTSGYEQYF,TGTGCCAGCAGTTCCGGGACATCGGGCTACGAGCAGTACTTC
TRBD1,TRBJ1-2,16,TRBV9,once,CASSKPSPGGNYGYTF,TGTGCCAGCAGCAAACCATCGCCAGGGGGCAACTATGGCTACACCTTC
NA,TRBJ2-3,15,TRBV6-4,many,CASSEGGGHTDTQYF,TGTGCCAGCAGTGAAGGGGGGGGGCACACAGATACGCAGTATTTT
NA,TRBJ2-7,15,TRBV7-9,NA,CASSLIMPAPTKQYF,TGTGCCAGCAGCTTAATTATGCCCGCTCCTACGAAGCAGTACTTC
TRBD1,TRBJ2-1,12,TRBV28,NA,CASGDSNNEQFF,TGTGCCAGCGGGGACAGTAACAATGAGCAGTTCTTC
TRBD1,TRBJ2-5,14,TRBV7-2,NA,CASSLQGALRVQYF,TGTGCCAGCAGTTTACAGGGGGCTCTAAGGGTGCAGTACTTC
NA,TRBJ1-1,13,TRBV5-1,once,CASSLGQLGEAFF,TGCGCCAGCAGCCTCGGACAATTGGGTGAAGCTTTCTTT
TRBD1,TRBJ2-3,21,TRBV18,NA,CASSPVRSPGQGARRTDTQYF,TGTGCCAGCTCACCCGTACGATCCCCGGGACAGGGGGCCAGGCGGACAGATACGCAGTATTTT
TRBD1,TRBJ1-1,16,TRBV6-7,NA,CASTLEIRTGNTEAFF,TGTGCCAGCACCCTAGAGATTAGGACAGGCAACACTGAAGCTTTCTTT
NA,TRBJ2-1,12,TRBV7-9,NA,CSSSLVNNEQFF,TGTTCCAGCAGCTTAGTAAACAATGAGCAGTTCTTC
NA,TRBJ2-7,15,TRBV11-2,NA,CASSYPPGLLFEQYF,TGTGCCAGCAGCTACCCCCCGGGACTGCTTTTCGAGCAGTACTTC
NA,TRBJ1-2,13,TRBV28,NA,CASSPQGLGGYTF,TGTGCCAGCAGTCCCCAGGGGCTGGGGGGCTACACCTTC
NA,TRBJ2-7,14,TRBV10-2,once,CASSGEAGDYEQYF,TGCGCCAGCAGTGGAGAGGCAGGGGACTACGAGCAGTACTTC
NA,TRBJ2-1,15,TRBV7-2,once,CASSLDREFYNEQFF,TGTGCCAGCAGCTTAGACAGGGAGTTCTACAATGAGCAGTTCTTC
NA,TRBJ1-1,14,TRBV12-2,NA,CASRLSGKRCSAFF,TGTGCAAGTCGCTTGTCAGGGAAGAGATGTAGTGCTTTCTTT
TRBD1,TRBJ1-1,14,TRBV28,NA,CASSAGTENTEAFF,TGTGCCAGCAGTGCCGGGACAGAGAACACTGAAGCTTTCTTT
NA,TRBJ1-1,13,TRBV19,NA,CATQDIGDTEAFF,TGTGCCACCCAGGATATAGGGGACACTGAAGCTTTCTTT
TRBD1,TRBJ1-2,16,TRBV5-1,few,CASSATGTGGLYGYTF,TGCGCCAGCAGCGCCACCGGGACAGGGGGTCTCTATGGCTACACCTTC
TRBD1,TRBJ1-2,14,TRBV18,NA,CASSPMGQEYGYTF,TGTGCCAGCTCACCAATGGGACAGGAATATGGCTACACCTTC
NA,TRBJ1-2,14,TRBV6-5,NA,CASSYGQGVYGYTF,TGTGCCAGCAGTTACGGTCAGGGCGTCTATGGCTACACCTTC
TRBD1,TRBJ2-2,16,TRBV10-1,NA,CASSESGQEYTGELFF,TGCGCCAGCAGTGAGTCAGGACAGGAGTACACCGGGGAGCTGTTTTTT
NA,TRBJ1-1,14,TRBV18,NA,CASSQGVSNTEAFF,TGTGCCAGCTCACAGGGGGTGTCGAACACTGAAGCTTTCTTT
TRBD1,TRBJ2-1,15,TRBV6-1,NA,CASSRTGSSYNEQFF,TGTGCCAGCAGTAGGACAGGCAGCTCCTACAATGAGCAGTTCTTC
NA,TRBJ2-2,16,TRBV29-1,few,CSVRGTGSLNTGELFF,TGCAGCGTTAGAGGAACAGGGTCCCTGAACACCGGGGAGCTGTTTTTT
TRBD2,TRBJ2-1,15,TRBV6-5,once,CASSADSGGGDEQFF,TGTGCCAGCAGTGCCGATAGCGGGGGGGGAGATGAGCAGTTCTTC